These 23 T cell receptor beta chains came from one sample sequenced in a study of T cells in Graves' hyperthyroidism and ophthalmopathy. Amplification of TCR beta CDR3 regions used RNA as the template. HTBI primers drove first-round RT-PCR of the TCR CDR3. In TCRdb, the multiplex PCR reads were re-called with MiXCR into one record per CDR3 protein. The sample has some 300,000 distinct CDR3 sequences, roughly 13% seen once. The sequencing input was blood. The receptor set was obtained from a woman aged 30 to 39 with Graves' hyperthyroidism that later progressed to Graves' ophthalmopathy.

This clonotype was observed a few times. J is TRBJ1-4 and V is TRBV10-3; D call uncertain. This CDR3 is built from 13 residues. The ends were cut back, 3 bases at V and 4 bases at J, with 6 bases in the middle. Per germline, CDR1 ENHRY and CDR2 SYGVKD. The CDR3 nucleotides read TGTGCCATCAGTGAAGAGGTTAATGAAAAACTGTTTTTT. This encodes CAISEEVNEKLFF.

This clonotype turned up a few times. The chain employs TRBV6-1 and TRBJ1-1; D is uncertain. CDR3 size: 13 residues. V was clipped by 6 bases and J by 2 bases, with 10 bases between them. Germline assignment: CDR1 MNHNS and CDR2 SASEGT. CDR3 nucleotide sequence: TGTGCCAGCAGCAGGATAGTAAACACTGAAGCTTTCTTT. The encoded protein is CASSRIVNTEAFF.

This clonotype was counted many times. The V call is TRBV6-1, the J call TRBJ2-7; D not certain. CDR3 length: 13 amino acids. Trimming removed 8 bases at V and 3 bases at J, with 14 bases between. The germline CDR1 and CDR2 sequences are MNHNS and SASEGT. CDR3 amino acids: CASGPDGDYEQYF. The CDR3 nucleotides are TGTGCCAGCGGCCCGGACGGTGACTACGAGCAGTACTTC.

This clonotype was seen repeatedly, ten times or more. The genes are TRBV10-3 and TRBJ2-5, with 8 bases matching TRBD1. The CDR3 runs 15 residues. With 7 bases clipped from V and 4 bases from J, the junction kept 11 bases outside the gene matches. Germline CDR1 ENHRY, CDR2 SYGVKD. The CDR3 nucleotides are TGTGCCATCAAGATCGACAGGGGAGGAGGAGAGACCCAGTACTTC. Protein sequence: CAIKIDRGGGETQYF.

This clonotype was seen at least ten times. The chain joins TRBV7-2 to TRBJ2-7, with 9 positions matching TRBD1. Germline V gene sequence: CDR1 SGHTA, CDR2 FQGNSA. CDR3 length: 15 residues. V lost 5 bases, J lost 2 bases, and 7 bases stayed unmatched. CDR3 nucleotide sequence: TGTGCCAGCAGCCTCACGGACAGGGGCACCTACGAGCAGTACTTC. Protein product: CASSLTDRGTYEQYF.

This sequence joins TRBV28 and TRBJ2-3; 7 positions match TRBD1. This CDR3 contains 16 residues. Germline loops: CDR1 MDHEN, CDR2 SYDVKM. With 5 bases clipped from V and 10 bases from J, the junction kept 18 bases outside the gene matches. This chain's CDR3 is CASSITGTAVPPSQYF. Written as DNA, the CDR3 is TGTGCCAGCAGTATAACCGGGACAGCGGTACCCCCTTCGCAGTATTTT.

This clonotype was seen at least ten times. V usage is TRBV11-2 and J usage is TRBJ2-7; 9 bases map to TRBD2. This CDR3 has 14 amino acids. V lost 5 bases, J lost 2 bases, and 4 bases stayed unmatched. Germline-derived CDR1 and CDR2 are SGHAT and FQNNGV. The DNA for the CDR3 is TGTGCCAGCAGCCAGACTAGCGGCCCCTACGAGCAGTACTTC. It encodes CASSQTSGPYEQYF.

This sequence joins TRBV12-3 or TRBV12-4 and TRBJ1-2; 8 bases fit TRBD1. J was trimmed by 7 bases and V by 3 bases; bases with no gene match: 7. The CDR3 has 14 residues. CDR3 DNA: TGTGCCAGCAGTTTCACCCAGGGGGCGGGTGGCTACACCTTC. Amino acid sequence: CASSFTQGAGGYTF.

This clonotype was counted many times. The genes are TRBV18 and TRBJ1-1; D uncertain. V was clipped by 2 bases and J by 5 bases, with 6 bases between them. This CDR3 comprises 12 residues. Germline V gene sequence: CDR1 KGHSH, CDR2 LQKENI. The CDR3: CASSPLGTEAFF. In DNA form, the CDR3 reads TGTGCCAGCTCACCATTGGGAACTGAAGCTTTCTTT.

This clonotype was detected ten times or more. The chain uses TRBV7-9 and TRBJ2-3; D remains unclear. Germline V CDR1 and CDR2: SEHNR, FQNEAQ (reference sequence). CDR3 size: 15 residues. The V and J ends lost 5 bases and 2 bases respectively, with 14 bases between them. The DNA for the CDR3 is TGTGCCAGCAGCCCACAACCCGCTACCACAGATACGCAGTATTTT. Translated: CASSPQPATTDTQYF.

This clonotype was detected only a few times. The V call is TRBV20-1, the J call TRBJ1-5; D call uncertain. V gave up 3 bases and J gave up 2 bases, with 11 bases separating them. CDR1 is DFQATT and CDR2 is SNEGSKA in the germline V gene (reference sequence). The CDR3 has 14 residues. This CDR3 is CSARWSVGNQPQHF. In DNA form, the CDR3 reads TGCAGTGCTAGGTGGTCGGTGGGCAATCAGCCCCAGCATTTT.

This clonotype was recorded at least ten times. The chain is built from TRBV6-1 and TRBJ2-1, with D possibly being TRBD1 (6 bases). Looked up from germline, CDR1 is MNHNS and CDR2 is SASEGT. The CDR3 has 15 residues. V shed 1 base and J shed 2 bases, with 9 bases lying between them. The CDR3 reads CASSEDRTAYNEQFF. The CDR3 DNA reads TGTGCCAGCAGTGAAGACAGGACAGCCTACAATGAGCAGTTCTTC.

In its sample, this clonotype was seen many times. The chain has TRBV7-9 and TRBJ2-5; no reliable D call. Deletions cut 0 bases from V and 12 bases from J, with 11 bases between. CDR3 length: 12 residues. CDR1 and CDR2 from the germline V gene are SEHNR and FQNEAQ (reference sequence). The CDR3 here is CASSLAQEREYF. Written as DNA, the CDR3 is TGTGCCAGCAGCTTAGCGCAGGAACGGGAGTACTTC.

A remark on this clonotype: With a much larger clone just one base away, this may be a read error. The chain employs TRBV11-3 and TRBJ2-1; D may correspond to TRBD1 or TRBD2 (6 bases each). Germline CDR1 reads SGHNT; CDR2 reads YENEEA. CDR3 size: 16 residues. Trimming shortened V by 0 bases and J by 9 bases, and 18 bases separated the two germline ends. CDR3 sequence: CASSLDGSPGASEQFF. CDR3 sequence (DNA): TGTGCCAGCAGCTTAGACGGCAGCCCGGGGGCGAGTGAGCAGTTCTTC.

The V call is TRBV19, the J call TRBJ2-1; 9 bases are a match to TRBD1. In germline, CDR1 is LNHDA, CDR2 SQIVND (reference sequence). The CDR3 loop spans 14 amino acids. V lost 6 bases and J lost 2; bases outside the gene matches: 2. This chain's CDR3 is CASRDRGAYNEQFF. The CDR3 region has the DNA TGTGCCAGTAGGGACAGGGGAGCCTACAATGAGCAGTTCTTC.

This clonotype was detected many times. The chain employs TRBV18 and TRBJ1-2; the D gene is possibly TRBD1 (5 bases). This CDR3 has 16 amino acids. The germline CDR1 and CDR2 sequences are KGHSH and LQKENI. V shed 3 bases and J shed 7 bases, with 21 bases lying between them. The CDR3 sequence: CASSPRDRINTGGYTF. The CDR3 coding sequence is TGTGCCAGCTCACCCCGGGACCGAATCAATACGGGTGGCTACACCTTC. The full variable domain, completed using reference TRBV18 and TRBJ1-2, is NAGVMQNPRHLVRRRGQEARLRCSPMKGHSHVYWYRQLPEEGLKFMVYLQKENIIDESGMPKERFSAEFPKEGPSILRIQQVVRGDSAAYFCASSPRDRINTGGYTFGSGTRLTVV.

Comments on this clonotype: This clone may be a read error of a much larger clone one base away. The V gene is TRBV6-2 or TRBV6-3, the J gene TRBJ2-6; D is unclear. The CDR3 runs to 16 residues. The germline V gene encodes CDR1 MNHEY and CDR2 SVGEGT. The CDR3 is CASSTWPNSGTNVLTF. CDR3 coding DNA: TGTGCCAGCAGTACGTGGCCAAATTCTGGGACCAACGTCCTGACTTTC.

The sample holds many counts of this clonotype. This chain connects TRBV20-1 to TRBJ2-1; 9 bases fit TRBD2. V lost 6 bases and J lost 0; bases outside the gene matches: 12. This CDR3 comprises 17 residues. Germline V lookup: CDR1 DFQATT, CDR2 SNEGSKA (reference sequence). The CDR3 DNA reads as TGCAGTGCCCACGGTATGGTTAGCGGGAGCTCCTACAATGAGCAGTTCTTC. As protein: CSAHGMVSGSSYNEQFF.

V is TRBV6-1 and J is TRBJ2-1, with 13 bases lining up with TRBD2. Germline-derived CDR1 and CDR2 are MNHNS and SASEGT. The CDR3 has 17 amino acids. The trim removed 6 bases at V and 8 bases at J, leaving 13 bases unmatched. The chain's CDR3 is CASRRTSGRWRVDEQFF. The CDR3 DNA is TGTGCCAGCAGAAGGACTAGCGGGAGATGGCGTGTCGATGAGCAGTTCTTC.

In this sample, this clonotype turned up many times. The CDR3 coding sequence is TGTGCCAGCAGTTTATCGCCCTACAGCCTCCGGGCCCAGTACTTC. Translating gives CASSLSPYSLRAQYF. The chain recombines TRBV27 with TRBJ2-5; D is undetermined. V was clipped by 0 bases and J by 9 bases, with 17 bases between them. The CDR3 length is 15 residues. Germline V gene lookup returns CDR1 MNHEY and CDR2 SMNVEV (reference sequence).

Ten or more counts support this clonotype. CDR3 region: CASSWSNNEQFF. CDR3 in DNA: TGTGCCAGCAGCTGGTCCAACAATGAGCAGTTCTTC. The genes are TRBV7-9 and TRBJ2-1; D is ambiguous. The germline V gene has CDR1 SEHNR and CDR2 FQNEAQ (reference sequence). Trimming stripped 4 bases from V and 5 bases from J, with 6 bases between. This CDR3 has 12 residues.

This clonotype has only a few counts. A much larger clone differs from this one at a single base, so this may be a read error. The rearrangement links TRBV11-2 to TRBJ2-3; 8 positions match TRBD2. The CDR3 is 15 residues long. Germline V lookup: CDR1 SGHAT, CDR2 FQNNGV. Unmatched junction bases numbered 3, after V lost 4 bases and J lost 0 bases. CDR3 amino acids: CASSSGTRSTDTQYF. The CDR3 DNA follows: TGTGCCAGCAGCTCCGGGACTAGGAGCACAGATACGCAGTATTTT.

This clonotype was detected ten times or more. This rearrangement joins TRBV12-3 or TRBV12-4 to TRBJ1-5; perhaps TRBD1 as D (6 bases). There are 18 residues in the CDR3. Trimming took off 2 bases at V and 0 bases at J, with 17 bases between the two ends. The CDR3 sequence is CASSLRTAFSDSNQPQHF. CDR3 sequence (DNA): TGTGCCAGCAGTTTACGGACAGCCTTCAGTGATAGCAATCAGCCCCAGCATTTT.